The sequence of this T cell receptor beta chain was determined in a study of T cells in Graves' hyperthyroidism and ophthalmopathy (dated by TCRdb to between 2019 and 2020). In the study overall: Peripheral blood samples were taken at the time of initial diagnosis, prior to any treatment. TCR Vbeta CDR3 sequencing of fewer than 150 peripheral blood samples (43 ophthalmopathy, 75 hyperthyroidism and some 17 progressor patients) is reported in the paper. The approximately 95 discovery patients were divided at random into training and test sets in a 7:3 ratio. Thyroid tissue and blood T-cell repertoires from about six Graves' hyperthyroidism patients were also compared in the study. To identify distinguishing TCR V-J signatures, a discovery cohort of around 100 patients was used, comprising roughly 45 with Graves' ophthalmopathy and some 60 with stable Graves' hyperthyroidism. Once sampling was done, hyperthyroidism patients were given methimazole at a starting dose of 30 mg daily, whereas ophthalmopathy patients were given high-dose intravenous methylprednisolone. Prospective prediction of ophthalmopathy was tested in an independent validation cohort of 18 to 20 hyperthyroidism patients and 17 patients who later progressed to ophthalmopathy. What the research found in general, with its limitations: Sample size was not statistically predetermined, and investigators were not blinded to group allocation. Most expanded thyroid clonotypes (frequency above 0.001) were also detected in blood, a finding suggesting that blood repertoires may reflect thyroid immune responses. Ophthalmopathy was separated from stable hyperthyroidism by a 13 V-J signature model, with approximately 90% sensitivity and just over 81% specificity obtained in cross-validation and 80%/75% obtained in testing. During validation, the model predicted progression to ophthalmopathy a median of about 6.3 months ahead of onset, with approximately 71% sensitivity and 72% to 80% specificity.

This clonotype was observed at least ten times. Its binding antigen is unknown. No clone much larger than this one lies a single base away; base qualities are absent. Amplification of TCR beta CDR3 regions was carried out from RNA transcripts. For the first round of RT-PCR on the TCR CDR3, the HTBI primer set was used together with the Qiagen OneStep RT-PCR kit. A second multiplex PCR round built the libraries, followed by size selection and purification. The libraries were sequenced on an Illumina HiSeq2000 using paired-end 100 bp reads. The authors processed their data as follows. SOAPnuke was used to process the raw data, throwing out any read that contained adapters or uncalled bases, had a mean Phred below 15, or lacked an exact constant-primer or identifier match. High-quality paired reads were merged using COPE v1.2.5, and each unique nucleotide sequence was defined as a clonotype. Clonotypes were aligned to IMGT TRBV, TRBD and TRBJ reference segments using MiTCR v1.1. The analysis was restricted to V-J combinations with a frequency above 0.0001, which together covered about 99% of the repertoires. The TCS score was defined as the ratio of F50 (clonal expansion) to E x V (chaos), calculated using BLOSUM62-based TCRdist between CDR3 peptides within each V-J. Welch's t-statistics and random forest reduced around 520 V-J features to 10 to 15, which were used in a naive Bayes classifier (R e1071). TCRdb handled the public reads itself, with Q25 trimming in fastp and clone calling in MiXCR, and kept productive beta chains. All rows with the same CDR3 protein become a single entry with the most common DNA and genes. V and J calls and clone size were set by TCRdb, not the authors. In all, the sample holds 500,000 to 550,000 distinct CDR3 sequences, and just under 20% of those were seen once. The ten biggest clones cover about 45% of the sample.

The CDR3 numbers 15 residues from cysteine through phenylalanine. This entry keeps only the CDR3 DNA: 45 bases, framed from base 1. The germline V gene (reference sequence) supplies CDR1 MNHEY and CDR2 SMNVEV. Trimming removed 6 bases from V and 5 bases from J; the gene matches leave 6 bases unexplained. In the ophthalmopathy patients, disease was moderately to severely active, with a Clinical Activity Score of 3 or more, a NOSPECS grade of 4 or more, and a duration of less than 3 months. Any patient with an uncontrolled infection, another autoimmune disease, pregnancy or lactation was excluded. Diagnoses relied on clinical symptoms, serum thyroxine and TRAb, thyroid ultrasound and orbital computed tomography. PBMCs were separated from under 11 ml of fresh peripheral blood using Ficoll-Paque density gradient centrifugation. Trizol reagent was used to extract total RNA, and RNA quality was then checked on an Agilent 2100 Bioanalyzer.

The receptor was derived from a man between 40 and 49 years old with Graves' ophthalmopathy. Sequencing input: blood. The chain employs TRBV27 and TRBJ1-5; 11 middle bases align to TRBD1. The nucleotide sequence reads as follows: TGTGCCAGCAGGCAGGACAGGGGGCTGCATCAGCCCCAGCATTTT. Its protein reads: CASRQDRGLHQPQHF.